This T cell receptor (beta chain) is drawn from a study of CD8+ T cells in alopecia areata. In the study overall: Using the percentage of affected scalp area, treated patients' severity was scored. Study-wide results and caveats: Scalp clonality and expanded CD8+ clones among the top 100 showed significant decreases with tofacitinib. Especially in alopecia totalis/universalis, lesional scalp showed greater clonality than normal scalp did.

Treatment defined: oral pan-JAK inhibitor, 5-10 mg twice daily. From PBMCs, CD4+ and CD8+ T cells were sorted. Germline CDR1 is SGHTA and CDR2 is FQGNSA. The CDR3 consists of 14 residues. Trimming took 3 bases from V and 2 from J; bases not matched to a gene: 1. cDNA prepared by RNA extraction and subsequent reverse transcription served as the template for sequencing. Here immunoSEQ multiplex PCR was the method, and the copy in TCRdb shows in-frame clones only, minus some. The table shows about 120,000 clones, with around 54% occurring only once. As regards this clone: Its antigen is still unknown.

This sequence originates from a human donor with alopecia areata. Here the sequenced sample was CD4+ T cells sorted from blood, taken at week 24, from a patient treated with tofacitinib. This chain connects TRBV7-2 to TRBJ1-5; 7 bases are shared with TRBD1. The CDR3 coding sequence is TGTGCCAGCAGCTTCGGACAGGGCAATCAGCCCCAGCATTTT. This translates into CASSFGQGNQPQHF.